The rows below give T cell receptor beta chains drawn from one sample of a study of T cell responses to AZD1222 COVID-19 vaccine. The table came from immunoSEQ multiplex PCR; TCRdb's copy has only in-frame clones and leaves some out. The profile shows about 120,000 clones, around 90% of them singletons. Sample: peripheral blood, taken on day 0 of AZD1222 vaccination. These receptors all stem from an adult in good health. Both conserved end residues are part of each CDR3. The D gene is left open where the match is weak. Clone size is given for some rows only: seen once, a few or many times, or a class if the clone is expanded.

>16|-|TRBJ1-4|TRBV27|-
TGTGCCACCCCGAAACGGGGGTATGCAACTAATGAAAAACTGTTTTTT
CATPKRGYATNEKLFF
>14|medium-sized|TRBJ2-7|TRBV29-1|TRBD1
TGCAGCGTTGGGGGACAGGGGAGAAACTACGAGCAGTACTTC
CSVGGQGRNYEQYF
>14|-|TRBJ2-1|TRBV11-2|-
TGTGCCAGCAGCCCAAGGGGTTGGGACAATGAGCAGTTCTTC
CASSPRGWDNEQFF
>14|-|TRBJ1-3|TRBV19|-
TGTGCCAGTAGTATAGTTGGCTCTGGAAACACCATATATTTT
CASSIVGSGNTIYF
>17|-|TRBJ1-1|TRBV28|-
TGTGCCAGCAGCCTCCCCCAAACACGGACCGTGAACACTGAAGCTTTCTTT
CASSLPQTRTVNTEAFF
>13|-|TRBJ2-5|TRBV11-2|TRBD1
TGTGCCAGCAGCTTCGACAGGGTAGAGACCCAGTACTTC
CASSFDRVETQYF
>14|-|TRBJ1-2|TRBV2|-
TGTGCCAGCAGTGAAGGAAGGGGCTTGTATGGCTACACCTTC
CASSEGRGLYGYTF
>12|-|TRBJ1-5|TRBV28|-
TGTGCCAGCACCGTCCCCTATCAGCCCCAGCATTTT
CASTVPYQPQHF
>14|-|TRBJ2-1|TRBV19|-
TGTGCCAGTAGTATGGGAAGGGTTCGGGATGAGCAGTTCTTC
CASSMGRVRDEQFF
>17|-|TRBJ2-1|TRBV6-6|TRBD2
TGTGCCAGCAGTCCCTGGGCCGGGACTAGCGGGAGGAATGAGCAGTTCTTC
CASSPWAGTSGRNEQFF
>14|-|TRBJ1-2|TRBV6-6|-
TGTGCCAGCAGCCCCCCCGGGACTATCTATGGCTACACCTTC
CASSPPGTIYGYTF
>14|-|TRBJ2-7|TRBV18|-
TGTGCCAGCTCACCCCCGGACAGCTCCTACGAGCAGTACTTC
CASSPPDSSYEQYF
>14|-|TRBJ1-1|TRBV5-1|-
TGCGCCAGCAGCTTGGACAGGTCGTACACTGAAGCTTTCTTT
CASSLDRSYTEAFF
>16|once|TRBJ2-6|TRBV3-1/TRBV3-2|-
TGTGCCAGCAGCCAAGGGCCGACCCCCGGGGCCAACGTCCTGACTTTC
CASSQGPTPGANVLTF
>13|-|TRBJ2-5|TRBV5-1|TRBD1
TGCGCCAGCAGCTTGCGGGACAGGCAGACCCAGTACTTC
CASSLRDRQTQYF
>16|-|TRBJ2-3|TRBV28|TRBD1
TGTGCCAGCAGTCTCGGAGGGACAGGGGCGGCAGATACGCAGTATTTT
CASSLGGTGAADTQYF
>13|few|TRBJ2-7|TRBV21-1|-
TGTGCCAGCAGCAAACGGACTCCCTACGAGCAGTACTTC
CASSKRTPYEQYF
>14|-|TRBJ2-5|TRBV9|-
TGTGCCAGCAGCGTATTGGGGGTTCCTGAGACCCAGTACTTC
CASSVLGVPETQYF
>12|-|TRBJ2-4|TRBV6-5|-
TGTGCCAGCAGTCGGCAGGGAGACATTCAGTACTTC
CASSRQGDIQYF
>14|-|TRBJ1-5|TRBV5-8|-
TGTGCCAGCAGCTTGTACGGCCGCTCGTGGCCCCAGCATTTT
CASSLYGRSWPQHF
>16|-|TRBJ1-1|TRBV27|-
TGTGCCAGCAGCGATAACCCTCGGGGGCGTAGGACTGAAGCTTTCTTT
CASSDNPRGRRTEAFF
>15|-|TRBJ1-6|TRBV5-4|TRBD1
TGTGCCAGCAGCTTGGACAGGGGAAATAATTCACCCCTCCACTTT
CASSLDRGNNSPLHF
>12|-|TRBJ2-5|TRBV28|TRBD1
TGTGCCAGCAGGGGGCAGGGGGCTGGAGGATACTTC
CASRGQGAGGYF
>13|-|TRBJ2-4|TRBV7-8|-
TGTGCCAGCAGCTTACCGGGAACGGACATTCAGTACTTC
CASSLPGTDIQYF
>13|-|TRBJ1-2|TRBV7-8|-
TGTGCCAGCAGCTTAGATAACAGTCTGGGCTACACCTTC
CASSLDNSLGYTF
>15|-|TRBJ2-7|TRBV9|-
TGTGCCAGCAGCGTAGGGGTAGCGGCGAACAACGAGCAGTACTTC
CASSVGVAANNEQYF
>16|-|TRBJ2-3|TRBV30|TRBD2
TGTGCCTGGAGTGTTGGGGTAGCGGGAGGCACAGATACGCAGTATTTT
CAWSVGVAGGTDTQYF
>16|-|TRBJ2-7|TRBV11-2|-
TGTGCCAGCAGCTTAGGAAGTGCCAAGAGGGACTACGAGCAGTACTTC
CASSLGSAKRDYEQYF
>15|-|TRBJ1-3|TRBV11-2|TRBD1
TGTGCCAGCAGCCCCCGACAGGGCTCTGGAAACACCATATATTTT
CASSPRQGSGNTIYF
>17|-|TRBJ1-1|TRBV29-1|TRBD1
TGCAGCGTTATGACCCCGGGACAGGGTGGTTTTCTCGCTGAAGCTTTCTTT
CSVMTPGQGGFLAEAFF
>13|-|TRBJ2-7|TRBV5-1|-
TGCGCCAGCAGCTTGGGGGGGTACTACGAGCAGTACTTC
CASSLGGYYEQYF
>14|-|TRBJ2-5|TRBV19|-
TGTGCCAGTAGTATAGAAGGCTCCCAGAGGACCCAGTACTTC
CASSIEGSQRTQYF
>15|-|TRBJ2-1|TRBV5-5|TRBD1
TGTGCCAGCAGCCATGGGACAGGCTCCTACAATGAGCAGTTCTTC
CASSHGTGSYNEQFF
>16|-|TRBJ2-7|TRBV3-1/TRBV3-2|-
TGTGCCAGCACCCCTCGCCAGACATCTTACTCCTACGAGCAGTACTTC
CASTPRQTSYSYEQYF
>15|-|TRBJ1-3|TRBV5-4|TRBD1
TGTGCCAGCAGTTCAGGGGGATTCTCTGGAAACACCATATATTTT
CASSSGGFSGNTIYF
>14|-|TRBJ1-4|TRBV14|-
TGTGCCAGCTCGGGCTTTGCAACTAATGAAAAACTGTTTTTT
CASSGFATNEKLFF
>17|-|TRBJ2-2|TRBV10-3|-
TGTGCCATCAGTGACCGGGACCCAAACACGAACACCGGGGAGCTGTTTTTT
CAISDRDPNTNTGELFF